The entry below describes one T cell receptor (beta chain). The target of this receptor is not known. Base qualities are not recorded, but no much larger clone differs from it by a single base. In the germline V gene, CDR1 corresponds to SGHRS and CDR2 to YFSETQ. V lost 5 bases and J lost 3 bases; the stretch between them is 7 bases long. Counted from cysteine to phenylalanine, this CDR3 has 12 amino acids. The sequence is cut down to CDR3 DNA, 36 bases in frame from base 1. The cohort was made up of about 610 healthy bone marrow donors. At the time of sampling, every cohort member was nominally healthy, though immune exposures that went unrecorded were likely present. The donor tested CMV seronegative and was one of the 352 seronegative cohort members. Every donor gave a peripheral blood sample, and the peripheral blood mononuclear cells from that sample were used for TCR beta sequencing. The Qiagen DNeasy Blood Extraction Kit was used to extract genomic DNA from the blood cell samples.

This specimen belongs to a study of cytomegalovirus exposure and HLA in healthy donors (dated by TCRdb to the late 2010s). About the full investigation: According to an earlier analysis of several hundred of the donors, some 170 million T cells yielded 100 million or so unique TCR beta sequences and approximately 280 Gb of sequence data. An early release covering just under 650 HLA-typed donors comprised about 300 gigabases of sequencing data and around 85 million unique TCR sequences. Of the roughly 420 genotyped donors, roughly 80% were placed in the genetic ancestry cluster associated with self-reported Caucasian donors. The study aimed to test whether cataloging public T cell receptors could reveal signatures of past pathogen exposure. Using immunosequencing, the study profiled T cell repertoires from 666 subjects and related those repertoires to cytomegalovirus serostatus. Besides the first cohort of 666 subjects, a separate validation cohort made up of around 120 different subjects was used. High-throughput TCR immunosequencing, statistical association of individual TCRs with disease status, and machine learning were combined to predict cytomegalovirus infection status. A later analysis re-analyzed previously published TCR beta repertoires from 660 or so donors and added high-resolution HLA genotyping to study TCR occurrence patterns. In the later analysis, no new phenotypic data were used to find candidate immune exposures; instead, reliance was placed on TCR beta sequences and their occurrence across donors. An earlier analysis of approximately 630 of the donors applied high-throughput TCR beta sequencing to assess whether each TCR beta V gene segment acted as functional or pseudogenic. Donor age, sex, ethnicity and CMV serostatus were compiled alongside the repertoire data. A later genetic analysis took genome-wide SNP genotypes for about 65% of the 666 donors and used that subset as a discovery cohort. Every discovery cohort repertoire had been produced on one sequencing platform. Class I and class II HLA loci were covered by the typing at four-digit resolution. Typing coverage varied by locus: about 629-640 donors for A, B, C, DRB1 and DQB1; under 550 for DQA1; over 600 for DPA1; about 450 for DPB1. About five DR-DQ haplotypes were treated as single units for association and clustering because of strong linkage in the cohort. Among some 410 genotyped donors of the cohort, an average of roughly 240,000 unique TCR beta nucleotide sequences were sequenced per donor, around a sixth of them non-productive.

What the research found in general, with its limitations: The presence/absence analyses assumed that sequencing depth was roughly uniform across donors, and that assumption may not be true. Linkage disequilibrium might explain the correlated functional status among segregating V segments, but an unknown experimental factor could not be ruled out. A further reported finding was that TCR beta sequences accurately predicted the HLA-A and HLA-B alleles for most subjects in the first cohort. The study gave a list of more than 150 TCR beta chains associated with cytomegalovirus. Compared with equally common non-associated chains, HLA-associated TCR beta chains in a later analysis were more clonally expanded and had lower generation probabilities. A cluster of highly shared sequence variants was judged likely to represent a technical artifact of the sequencing pipeline. Because HLA typing was missing for some donors at each locus, association tests included only the typed subset. When HLA alleles, especially DR and DQ, strongly co-occurred, attributing TCR associations to individual alleles was difficult. In both the original and validation cohorts, the classifier was reported to diagnose cytomegalovirus status with high specificity and sensitivity. Compared with the approximately 670-donor mean, donors in an Asian-associated ancestry cluster had fewer N-insertions in productive TCRs, according to a later genetic analysis. Across donors, most TCR sequences were observed very rarely, whereas some public TCRs were present in many individuals. CMV serostatus was the only immune exposure information available for the cohort. Because counts were too low, 15 to 20 rarely observed V segments, including chromosome 9 orphons, were excluded from the earlier analysis of some 590 of the donors. In a later genetic analysis, a missense DCLRE1C variant was associated with V-gene and J-gene trimming of TCR beta chains, and the association was replicated in an independent cohort. An earlier analysis of some 560 of the donors showed that most TCR beta V segments appeared in productive rearrangements either about 87% or about 30% of the time, which broadly matched IMGT annotations. The cohort was sequenced for TCR beta chains only, and without alpha or paired-chain data the features that could be detected were limited. The authors suggested that the approach could potentially be extended to other disease states and immunological phenotypes. A few of the identified cytomegalovirus-associated TCR beta chains were confirmed in vitro to be specific for cytomegalovirus antigens. In a later analysis, most CMV-associated TCR beta chains were found to appear HLA-restricted, with HLA associations seemingly driven largely by CMV exposure. A later analysis found that TCR association rates varied across HLA loci, with DRB1 alleles showing the most associated TCRs and HLA-C alleles the fewest. Some IMGT-functional V segments, including TRBV6-2 and TRBV6-3, could not be distinguished by the 87-base-pair reads and were therefore excluded. A later analysis associated about 18,000 TCR beta sequences with specific HLA alleles at a false discovery rate of 0.05. In a later analysis, several top co-occurrence clusters were reported to appear linked to parvovirus B19, influenza, CMV and Epstein-Barr virus.

The receptor library was made with the immunoSEQ multiplex PCR assay. For the multiplex PCR, a mixture combining 60 forward primers for TCR Vbeta segments and 13 reverse primers for TCR Jbeta segments was used. Amplification of the CDR3 region of rearranged TCR beta genes was performed with a multiplex PCR assay on genomic DNA. Amplified TCR beta libraries were sequenced as 87-base-pair reads on the Illumina HiSeq System. The authors processed their data as follows. A later analysis tallied around 87 million unique TCR beta chains across the roughly 610 repertoires, and approximately 12 million of those chains were shared by two or more donors. To remove PCR and sequencing errors, raw reads were error-corrected and collapsed into unique sequences using a nearest-neighbor algorithm that merged closely related sequences. V, D and J gene segments were assigned by aligning CDR3 sequences to IMGT reference sequences. For a sequence to be retained, a match of at least six nucleotides to both a V gene segment and a J gene segment was required. A rearrangement was called productive if the CDR3 had no stop codons and remained in frame with V and J, and every other rearrangement was called non-productive. Following IMGT convention, CDR3 was defined as the stretch from the second conserved V-encoded cysteine to the conserved J-encoded phenylalanine. In an earlier analysis of 587 of the donors, sequences lacking an unambiguous match to a single V gene segment were excluded. In an earlier analysis of 500 to 750 of the donors, V segments were called functional above 56.7% productive rearrangements and were called segregating when the between-donor standard deviation exceeded 5%. A statistical classification framework was developed to diagnose cytomegalovirus status using the catalog of TCR beta chain sequences. A later analysis assigned V and J genes by comparing TCR nucleotide sequences with IMGT/GENE-DB human TR gene sequences. Using the TCRdist pipeline, a later analysis assigned CDR3 sequences along with most-parsimonious VDJ recombination scenarios. In a later analysis, each TCR beta chain was defined by its CDR3 amino acid sequence together with its V-gene family, and reads lacking a unique V-gene family were excluded. A later analysis removed roughly 590 highly shared, low-generation-probability nucleotide sequences to deal with suspected cross-contamination and a sequencing artifact. A later analysis calculated a clonal expansion index for each public chain from normalized within-repertoire ranks of inferred template counts. In a later analysis, generation probabilities were computed with a VDJ recombination model fitted to out-of-frame rearrangements, and the resulting probabilities were checked against IGoR. In a later analysis, hypergeometric tests were used to score TCR-TCR, TCR-HLA and TCR-CMV co-occurrence, with a repertoire-size bias correction applied to TCR pairs. False discovery rates were estimated in a later analysis by permuting HLA or CMV assignments 20 times. In a later analysis, co-occurring TCRs were grouped using DBSCAN, with TCRdist sequence similarity added in when clustering inside HLA-allele-positive subsets. Repertoires with fewer than 30,000 or more than 120,000 public chains, plus five repertoires with anomalous nucleotide sharing, were excluded from co-occurrence clustering. Imported from immuneACCESS, the table was reduced by TCRdb to in-frame sequences with V and J called. These copies leave out some clones; in studies compared against another copy, an unresolved V gene accounts for under half, and the cause of the remainder is not known. The V and J calls and clone size are taken from that table; D and trimming were inferred from the DNA. Across this sample there are 100,000 or so clones, with approximately 88% seen only once. The ten largest clones take up 2.1% of the sample.

The sequence came from a young man in good health and CMV-seronegative. Sequencing used PBMCs. This chain joins TRBV5-1 to TRBJ2-3, with the D segment identity uncertain. In nucleotides, the sequence is TGCGCCAGCAGTAGAGATACAGATACGCAGTATTTT. Translated, this is CASSRDTDTQYF.